The clone carrying this T cell receptor (beta chain) has at least ten counts. Antigen unknown. Amplified TCR beta CDR3 regions derived from RNA transcripts. The TCR CDR3 first-round RT-PCR relied on the HTBI primer set. MiXCR, applied by TCRdb to the multiplex PCR reads, yields one record per CDR3 protein. This table holds about 600,000 distinct CDR3 sequences, approximately 15% found once. This specimen comes from a study of T cells in Graves' hyperthyroidism and ophthalmopathy. Overall study findings and caveats: With a median lead of 6.5 months before onset, the model predicted ophthalmopathy.

This TCR was sampled from a woman in her thirties or forties with Graves' ophthalmopathy. The sample taken for sequencing was blood.

Here the CDR3 DNA reads TGTGCCAGCAGCCTCCAAGGCATGGCTTACGAGCAGTACTTC. This translates into CASSLQGMAYEQYF. V and J are TRBV12-3 or TRBV12-4 and TRBJ2-7; D call uncertain. The CDR3 totals 14 residues. V was cut by 6 bases and J by 4 bases, with 16 bases left in between.